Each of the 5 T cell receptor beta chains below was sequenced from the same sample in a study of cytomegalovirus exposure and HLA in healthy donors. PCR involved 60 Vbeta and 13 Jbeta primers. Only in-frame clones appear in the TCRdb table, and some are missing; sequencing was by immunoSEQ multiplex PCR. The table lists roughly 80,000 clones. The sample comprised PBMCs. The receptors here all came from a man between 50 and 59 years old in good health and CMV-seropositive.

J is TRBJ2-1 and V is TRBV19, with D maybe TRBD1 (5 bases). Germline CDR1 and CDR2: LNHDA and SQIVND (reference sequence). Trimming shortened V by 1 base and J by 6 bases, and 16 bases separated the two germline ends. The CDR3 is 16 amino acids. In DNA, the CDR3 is TGTGCCAGTAGTATAGCCAGGGCAGGGAAGGGCAATGAGCAGTTCTTC. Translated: CASSIARAGKGNEQFF.

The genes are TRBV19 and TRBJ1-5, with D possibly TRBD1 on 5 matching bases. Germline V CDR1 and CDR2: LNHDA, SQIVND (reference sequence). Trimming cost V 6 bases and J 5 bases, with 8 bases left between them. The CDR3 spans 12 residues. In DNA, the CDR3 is TGTGCCAGTAGGCAGGGTGATCAGCCCCAGCATTTT. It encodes CASRQGDQPQHF.

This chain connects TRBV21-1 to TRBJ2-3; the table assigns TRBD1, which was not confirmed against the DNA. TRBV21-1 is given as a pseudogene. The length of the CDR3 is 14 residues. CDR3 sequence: CASSKGTAPDTQYF. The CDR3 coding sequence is TGTGCCAGCAGCAAAGGGACAGCCCCAGATACGCAGTATTTT.

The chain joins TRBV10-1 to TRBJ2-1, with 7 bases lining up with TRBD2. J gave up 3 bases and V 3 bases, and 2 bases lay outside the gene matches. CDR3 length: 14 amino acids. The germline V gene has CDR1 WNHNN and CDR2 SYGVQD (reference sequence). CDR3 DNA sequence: TGCGCCAGCAGTGAACGGGGGGACTACAATGAGCAGTTCTTC. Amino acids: CASSERGDYNEQFF.

The CDR3, as DNA: TGTGCCAGCAGAGACAGGGTTTCAAGTGAGCAGTACGTC. Translation gives CASRDRVSSEQYV. The chain employs TRBV6-1 and TRBJ2-7, with 7 nucleotides matching TRBD1. CDR3 size: 13 residues. Germline trimming cut 6 bases from V and 7 bases from J; bases unmatched to any gene: 9. Germline V lookup: CDR1 MNHNS, CDR2 SASEGT.